These 13 T cell receptor beta chains were all obtained from the same sample, sequenced in a study of PD-1 blockade in classical Hodgkin lymphoma. Data came from immunoSEQ multiplex PCR; TCRdb stores just in-frame clones and leaves some out. Of 110,000 or so clones in the sample, roughly 87% were seen once. Every patient had relapsed following autologous stem cell transplantation, and cohorts differed in brentuximab vedotin exposure. Sequenced here: peripheral blood mononuclear cells (PBMCs), sampled before the second cycle of nivolumab. Receptors originate from a human donor with classical Hodgkin lymphoma.

V gene TRBV7-9 combines with J gene TRBJ1-4; tentatively, D is TRBD1 (6 bases). The CDR3 spans 15 residues. Germline CDR1 reads SEHNR; CDR2 reads FQNEAQ (reference sequence). Trimming took 4 bases from V and 8 from J, leaving 17 bases between them. The chain's CDR3 is CASSSTGAGKEKLFF. The CDR3, as DNA: TGTGCCAGCAGCTCGACGGGGGCAGGGAAGGAAAAACTGTTTTTT.

This clone was detected once. The chain recombines TRBV6-4 with TRBJ2-1; D possibly uses TRBD1 or TRBD2 (6 bases each). The CDR3 sequence is 13 residues long. V lost 6 bases and J lost 10, with 16 bases in between. Germline assignment: CDR1 MRHNA and CDR2 SNTAGT. The CDR3 region is CASSRNRGLEQFF. The CDR3, as DNA: TGTGCCAGCAGCCGGAACCGGGGGCTCGAGCAGTTCTTC.

J is TRBJ1-4 and V is TRBV29-1; tentatively, D is TRBD1 (5 bases). Germline V gene data show CDR1 as SQVTM and CDR2 as ANQGSEA. This CDR3 has 12 residues. Trimming cost V 6 bases and J 11 bases, with 16 bases left between them. The CDR3 nucleotides are TGCAGCGTCCGGGACGCCGAGAGCAAACTGTTTTTT. Translation: CSVRDAESKLFF.

The chain employs TRBV19 and TRBJ1-5; D is ambiguous. The CDR3 loop spans 15 amino acids. The V gene lost 3 bases and the J gene lost 0 bases, with 9 bases spanning the gap. CDR1 is LNHDA, CDR2 SQIVND, per germline (reference sequence). DNA for the CDR3: TGTGCCAGTAGTATTACAACTTATAGCAATCAGCCCCAGCATTTT. Protein: CASSITTYSNQPQHF.

This chain connects TRBV5-6 to TRBJ2-5, with D perhaps matching TRBD2 (5 bases). The CDR3 is 14 amino acids. Germline values: CDR1 SGHDT, CDR2 YYEEEE. Trimming removed 1 base at V and 1 base at J, with 8 bases between. CDR3 DNA sequence: TGTGCCAGCAGCTTGTCTAGCCTCCAAGAGACCCAGTACTTC. Its protein is CASSLSSLQETQYF.

This clone was detected once. V and J are TRBV28 and TRBJ1-3; the D is unclear. Germline CDR1 reads MDHEN; CDR2 reads SYDVKM. The CDR3 has 14 amino acids. Trimming stripped 3 bases from V and 0 bases from J, with 6 bases between. CDR3 in DNA: TGTGCCAGCAGTTTTCCGAACTCTGGAAACACCATATATTTT. Amino acids: CASSFPNSGNTIYF.

The V gene is TRBV7-9, the J gene TRBJ2-7; TRBD2 matches at 10 bases. The CDR3 has 16 amino acids. Trimming took 2 bases from V and 2 from J; bases not matched to a gene: 6. In germline, CDR1 is SEHNR, CDR2 FQNEAQ (reference sequence). The CDR3 bases are TGTGCCAGCAGCTTATTCCTACTAGCGGGAACCTACGAGCAGTACTTC. Translating it yields CASSLFLLAGTYEQYF.

V usage is TRBV30 and J usage is TRBJ2-3; 10 positions agree with TRBD2. The ends lost 7 bases at V and 6 bases at J; junction bases unmatched: 10. Germline CDR1 is GTSNPN and CDR2 is SVGIG (reference sequence). The CDR3 is 14 amino acids. The DNA of the CDR3 is TGTGCCTTCGCACAACTAGCGGGGCCGGATACGCAGTATTTT. Its protein product is CAFAQLAGPDTQYF.

V usage is TRBV11-2 and J usage is TRBJ2-7; the D gene is possibly TRBD2 (6 bases). The CDR3 covers 16 residues. The V end lost 5 bases, the J end lost 0 bases, and 17 bases lay between the germline ends. Germline V gives CDR1 SGHAT, CDR2 FQNNGV. In DNA, the CDR3 is TGTGCCAGCAGCGTCGACCTAGCGTCCGTCTCCTACGAGCAGTACTTC. Its translation is CASSVDLASVSYEQYF.

The chain links TRBV14 to TRBJ2-6; D unclear. This CDR3 is 16 amino acids long. Germline lookup yields CDR1 SGHDN and CDR2 FVKESK. V lost 1 base, J lost 4 bases, and 11 bases lay in between. CDR3 region: CASSQGRVSGANVLTF. The CDR3 bases are TGTGCCAGCAGCCAAGGGAGAGTTTCCGGGGCCAACGTCCTGACTTTC.

The chain has TRBV6-5 and TRBJ2-3, with TRBD2 identical over 12 bases. With 7 bases clipped from V and 2 bases from J, the junction kept 4 bases outside the gene matches. This CDR3 has 15 amino acids. Looked up from germline, CDR1 is MNHEY and CDR2 is SVGAGI. The CDR3 region is CASKLAGGVTDTQYF. The CDR3 DNA reads TGTGCCAGCAAGCTAGCGGGAGGGGTCACAGATACGCAGTATTTT.

V usage is TRBV6-6 and J usage is TRBJ2-7; either TRBD1 or TRBD2 may fit D (5 bases each). Germline CDR1 reads MNHNY; CDR2 reads SVGAGI (reference sequence). V lost 8 bases and J lost 5, with 19 bases in between. CDR3 length: 14 amino acids. Written as DNA, the CDR3 is TGTGCCAGCTTGTCTGGGACCCCCACCCACGAGCAGTACTTC. Translated: CASLSGTPTHEQYF.

The rearrangement joins TRBV19 to TRBJ2-7; 13 bases align to TRBD2. V was clipped by 6 bases and J by 4 bases; unmatched bases: 3. The germline V gene encodes CDR1 LNHDA and CDR2 SQIVND (reference sequence). CDR3 length: 14 amino acids. CDR3 in amino acids: CASSPGLAGYEQYF. The CDR3 DNA sequence: TGTGCCAGTAGCCCGGGACTAGCGGGATACGAGCAGTACTTC.